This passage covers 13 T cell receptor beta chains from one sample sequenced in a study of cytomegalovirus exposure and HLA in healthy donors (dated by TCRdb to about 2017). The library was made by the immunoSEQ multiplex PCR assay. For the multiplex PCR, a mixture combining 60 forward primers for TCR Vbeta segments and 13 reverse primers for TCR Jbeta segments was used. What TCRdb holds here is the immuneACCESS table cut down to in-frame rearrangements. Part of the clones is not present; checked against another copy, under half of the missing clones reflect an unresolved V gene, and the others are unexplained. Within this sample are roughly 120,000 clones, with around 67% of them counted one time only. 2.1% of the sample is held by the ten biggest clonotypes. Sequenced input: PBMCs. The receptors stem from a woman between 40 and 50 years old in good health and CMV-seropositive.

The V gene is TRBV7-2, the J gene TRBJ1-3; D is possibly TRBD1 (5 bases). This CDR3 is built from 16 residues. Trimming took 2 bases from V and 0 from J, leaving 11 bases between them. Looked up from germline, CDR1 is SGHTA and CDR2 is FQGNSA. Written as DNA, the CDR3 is TGTGCCAGCAGCTTAAGGGGTTCCGACTCTGGAAACACCATATATTTT. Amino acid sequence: CASSLRGSDSGNTIYF.

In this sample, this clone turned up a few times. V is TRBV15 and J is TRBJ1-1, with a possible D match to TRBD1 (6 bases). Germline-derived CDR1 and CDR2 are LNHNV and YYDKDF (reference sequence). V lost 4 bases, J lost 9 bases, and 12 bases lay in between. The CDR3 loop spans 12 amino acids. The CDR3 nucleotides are TGTGCCACCAGCACTCAGGGGCTACAAGCTTTCTTT. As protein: CATSTQGLQAFF.

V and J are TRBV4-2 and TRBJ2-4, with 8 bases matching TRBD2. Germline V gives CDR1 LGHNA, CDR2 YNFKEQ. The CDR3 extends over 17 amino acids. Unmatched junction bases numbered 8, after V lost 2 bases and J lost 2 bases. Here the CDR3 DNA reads TGTGCCAGCAGCCAACTACTGGCGGGGGGATCCAAAAACATTCAGTACTTC. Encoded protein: CASSQLLAGGSKNIQYF.

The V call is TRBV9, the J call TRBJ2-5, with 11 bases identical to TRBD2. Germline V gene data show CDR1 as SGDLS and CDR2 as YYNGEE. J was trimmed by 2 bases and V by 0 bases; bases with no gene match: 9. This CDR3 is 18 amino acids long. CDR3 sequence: CASSVGAGTSGPQETQYF. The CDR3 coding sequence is TGTGCCAGCAGCGTAGGCGCCGGGACTAGCGGACCTCAAGAGACCCAGTACTTC.

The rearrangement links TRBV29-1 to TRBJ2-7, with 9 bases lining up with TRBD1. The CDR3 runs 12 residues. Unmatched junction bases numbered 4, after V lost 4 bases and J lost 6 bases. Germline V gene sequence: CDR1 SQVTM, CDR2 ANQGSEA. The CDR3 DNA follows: TGCAGCGTTGCACAGGGGGCTGCCGAGCAGTACTTC. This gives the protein CSVAQGAAEQYF.

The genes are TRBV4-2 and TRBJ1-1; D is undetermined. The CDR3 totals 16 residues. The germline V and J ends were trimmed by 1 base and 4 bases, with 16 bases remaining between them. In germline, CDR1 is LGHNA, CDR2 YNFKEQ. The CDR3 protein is CASSQAPSGSGTEAFF. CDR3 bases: TGTGCCAGCAGCCAAGCCCCCTCGGGGTCGGGCACTGAAGCTTTCTTT.

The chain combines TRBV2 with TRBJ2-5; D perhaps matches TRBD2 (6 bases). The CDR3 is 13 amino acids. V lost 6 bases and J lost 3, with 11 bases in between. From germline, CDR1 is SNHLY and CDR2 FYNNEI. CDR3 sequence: CASSGRGKETQYF. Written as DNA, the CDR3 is TGTGCCAGCAGCGGCCGGGGGAAAGAGACCCAGTACTTC.

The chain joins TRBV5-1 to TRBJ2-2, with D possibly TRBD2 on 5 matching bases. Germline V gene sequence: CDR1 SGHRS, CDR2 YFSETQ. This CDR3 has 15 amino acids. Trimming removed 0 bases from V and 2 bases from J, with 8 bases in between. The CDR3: CASSLGLPNTGELFF. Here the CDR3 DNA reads TGCGCCAGCAGCTTGGGACTACCAAACACCGGGGAGCTGTTTTTT.

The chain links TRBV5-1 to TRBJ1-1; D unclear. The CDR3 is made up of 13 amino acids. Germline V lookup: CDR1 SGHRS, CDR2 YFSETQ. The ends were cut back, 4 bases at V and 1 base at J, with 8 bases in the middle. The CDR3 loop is CASSLGRNTEAFF. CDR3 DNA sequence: TGCGCCAGCAGCCTTGGGAGGAACACTGAAGCTTTCTTT.

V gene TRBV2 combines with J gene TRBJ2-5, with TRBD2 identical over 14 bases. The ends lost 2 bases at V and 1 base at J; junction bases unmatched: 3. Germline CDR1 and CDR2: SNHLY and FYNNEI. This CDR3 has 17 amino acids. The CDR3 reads CASSEFGLAGGQETQYF. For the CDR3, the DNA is TGTGCCAGCAGTGAATTCGGACTAGCGGGGGGCCAAGAGACCCAGTACTTC.

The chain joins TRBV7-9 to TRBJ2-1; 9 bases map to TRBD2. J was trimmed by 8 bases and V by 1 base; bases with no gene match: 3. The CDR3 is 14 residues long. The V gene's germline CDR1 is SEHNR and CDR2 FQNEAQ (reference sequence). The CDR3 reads CASSLGLAGHEQFF. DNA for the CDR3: TGTGCCAGCAGCTTAGGCCTAGCGGGACATGAGCAGTTCTTC.

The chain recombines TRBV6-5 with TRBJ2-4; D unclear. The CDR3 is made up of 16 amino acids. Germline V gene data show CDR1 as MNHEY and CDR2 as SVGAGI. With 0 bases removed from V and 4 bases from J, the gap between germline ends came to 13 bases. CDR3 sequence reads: CASSYSSLKVKNIQYF. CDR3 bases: TGTGCCAGCAGTTACTCCTCACTAAAAGTAAAAAACATTCAGTACTTC.

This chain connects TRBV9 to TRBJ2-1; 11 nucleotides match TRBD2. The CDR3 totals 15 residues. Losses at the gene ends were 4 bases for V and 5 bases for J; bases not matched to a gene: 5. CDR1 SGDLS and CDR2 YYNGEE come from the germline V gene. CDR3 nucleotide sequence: TGTGCCAGCAGCCTTACTAGCGGGAGACACAATGAGCAGTTCTTC. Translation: CASSLTSGRHNEQFF.